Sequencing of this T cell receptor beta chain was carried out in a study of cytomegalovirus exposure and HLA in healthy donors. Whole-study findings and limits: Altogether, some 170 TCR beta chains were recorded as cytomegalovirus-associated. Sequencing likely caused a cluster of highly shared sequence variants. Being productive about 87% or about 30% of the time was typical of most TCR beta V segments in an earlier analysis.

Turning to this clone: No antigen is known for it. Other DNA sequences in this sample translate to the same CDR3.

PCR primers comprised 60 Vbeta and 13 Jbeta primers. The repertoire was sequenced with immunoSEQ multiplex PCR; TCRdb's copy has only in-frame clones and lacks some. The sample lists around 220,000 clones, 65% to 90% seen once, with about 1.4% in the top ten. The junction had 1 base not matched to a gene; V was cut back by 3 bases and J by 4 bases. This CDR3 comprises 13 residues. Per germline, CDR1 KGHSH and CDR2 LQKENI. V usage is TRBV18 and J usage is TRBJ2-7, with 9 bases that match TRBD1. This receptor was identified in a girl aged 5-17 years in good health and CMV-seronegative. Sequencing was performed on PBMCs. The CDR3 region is CASSPGTGYEQYF. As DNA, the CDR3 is TGTGCCAGCTCACCGGGGACAGGGTACGAGCAGTACTTC. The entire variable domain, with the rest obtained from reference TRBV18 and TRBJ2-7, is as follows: NAGVMQNPRHLVRRRGQEARLRCSPMKGHSHVYWYRQLPEEGLKFMVYLQKENIIDESGMPKERFSAEFPKEGPSILRIQQVVRGDSAAYFCASSPGTGYEQYFGPGTRLTVT.